These T cell receptor beta chains were read from a single sample in a study of cytomegalovirus exposure and HLA in healthy donors. Only in-frame clones appear in the TCRdb table, and some are missing; sequencing was by immunoSEQ multiplex PCR. The top ten hold about 3.9% of the sample, which has around 110,000 clones, 80% to 85% seen once. The sequenced material came from PBMCs. The source is a woman aged 25 to 39 in good health and CMV-seronegative. Each CDR3 is given with its conserved first and last residue. The D gene is left open where the match is weak. A row's size may be missing; if present it is once, few, many or a size class.

clone size: .; J gene: TRBJ2-2; D gene: TRBD2; V gene: TRBV28; CDR3 DNA: TGTGCCAGCAGTCCCCTAGCGGGGGACACCGGGGAGCTGTTTTTT; CDR3 protein: CASSPLAGDTGELFF
clone size: .; J gene: TRBJ2-7; D gene: TRBD1; V gene: TRBV5-1; CDR3 DNA: TGCGCCAGCAGCGCAGGACAGGGGAACCGGTTAGAGCAGTACTTC; CDR3 protein: CASSAGQGNRLEQYF
clone size: .; J gene: TRBJ1-2; D gene: .; V gene: TRBV2; CDR3 DNA: TGTGCCAGCAGTGAAGACAGGGTTAGGGGCTACACCTTC; CDR3 protein: CASSEDRVRGYTF
clone size: .; J gene: TRBJ2-3; D gene: .; V gene: TRBV6-1; CDR3 DNA: TGTGCCAGCAGTGGCCGGGGCACAGATACGCAGTATTTT; CDR3 protein: CASSGRGTDTQYF
clone size: .; J gene: TRBJ1-1; D gene: TRBD1; V gene: TRBV11-2; CDR3 DNA: TGTGCCAGCAGCTCGCGACAGGGCACCCTTAGTGAAGCTTTCTTT; CDR3 protein: CASSSRQGTLSEAFF
clone size: .; J gene: TRBJ1-5; D gene: .; V gene: TRBV6-5; CDR3 DNA: TGTGCCAGCCGGGGGTCCAATCAGCCCCAGCATTTT; CDR3 protein: CASRGSNQPQHF
clone size: .; J gene: TRBJ2-5; D gene: .; V gene: TRBV9; CDR3 DNA: TGTGCCAGCAGCGTAGAACTAGCTAGCGAGACCCAGTACTTC; CDR3 protein: CASSVELASETQYF
clone size: few; J gene: TRBJ2-3; D gene: .; V gene: TRBV5-1; CDR3 DNA: TGCGCCAGCAGCTCCCGCAGCGGGCCGAGCACAGATACGCAGTATTTT; CDR3 protein: CASSSRSGPSTDTQYF
clone size: once; J gene: TRBJ2-7; D gene: TRBD1; V gene: TRBV5-1; CDR3 DNA: TGCGCCACCGGACGGGACAGGGGTAGTGAGCAGTACTTC; CDR3 protein: CATGRDRGSEQYF
clone size: few; J gene: TRBJ1-5; D gene: TRBD1; V gene: TRBV10-3; CDR3 DNA: TGTGCCATCAGTACAGGGGCGACCCGGGATCAGCCCCAGCATTTT; CDR3 protein: CAISTGATRDQPQHF
clone size: once; J gene: TRBJ2-3; D gene: .; V gene: TRBV29-1; CDR3 DNA: TGCAGCGTTGTTGGCAGAAACACAGATACGCAGTATTTT; CDR3 protein: CSVVGRNTDTQYF
clone size: .; J gene: TRBJ1-1; D gene: TRBD1; V gene: TRBV15; CDR3 DNA: TGTGCCACCAGCAGAGATACAGGGGATGAAGCTTTCTTT; CDR3 protein: CATSRDTGDEAFF
clone size: .; J gene: TRBJ2-7; D gene: TRBD1; V gene: TRBV28; CDR3 DNA: TGTGCCAGCAGTTGGCCCGACAGGGCAGGTGAGCAGTACTTC; CDR3 protein: CASSWPDRAGEQYF
clone size: .; J gene: TRBJ1-1; D gene: TRBD1; V gene: TRBV28; CDR3 DNA: TGTGCCAGCAGTTTGGGACAGGGTGAAGCTTTCTTT; CDR3 protein: CASSLGQGEAFF
clone size: few; J gene: TRBJ1-5; D gene: TRBD1; V gene: TRBV19; CDR3 DNA: TGTGCCAGTAACGACAGGGATGATCAGCCCCAGCATTTT; CDR3 protein: CASNDRDDQPQHF
clone size: .; J gene: TRBJ2-7; D gene: .; V gene: TRBV28; CDR3 DNA: TGTGCCAGCAGTTTGGGGCCCGACCTCTCCTACGAGCAGTACTTC; CDR3 protein: CASSLGPDLSYEQYF
clone size: .; J gene: TRBJ2-3; D gene: TRBD2; V gene: TRBV7-9; CDR3 DNA: TGTGCCAGCACCCCGCAAGGGACTAGCGGGCCCACAGATACGCAGTATTTT; CDR3 protein: CASTPQGTSGPTDTQYF
clone size: .; J gene: TRBJ1-5; D gene: TRBD1; V gene: TRBV4-1; CDR3 DNA: TGTGCCAGCAGCCAAGCCGGACAGGGCAATCAGCCCCAGCATTTT; CDR3 protein: CASSQAGQGNQPQHF
clone size: .; J gene: TRBJ2-7; D gene: TRBD2; V gene: TRBV13; CDR3 DNA: TGTGCCAGCAGCTCGGGACTAGCGGGAGAGGCCTACGAGCAGTACTTC; CDR3 protein: CASSSGLAGEAYEQYF
clone size: few; J gene: TRBJ2-1; D gene: TRBD2; V gene: TRBV19; CDR3 DNA: TGTGCCAGTAGTATTAGCGAGCGGGAGGTCTACAATGAGCAGTTCTTC; CDR3 protein: CASSISEREVYNEQFF
clone size: .; J gene: TRBJ2-7; D gene: TRBD1; V gene: TRBV6-5; CDR3 DNA: TGTGCCAGCAAATCAACAGGGGGCTACGAGCAGTACTTC; CDR3 protein: CASKSTGGYEQYF
clone size: .; J gene: TRBJ2-1; D gene: .; V gene: TRBV5-1; CDR3 DNA: TGCGCCAGCAGCCCGGCGGCTCAGAACAATGAGCAGTTCTTC; CDR3 protein: CASSPAAQNNEQFF
clone size: once; J gene: TRBJ2-7; D gene: TRBD2; V gene: TRBV4-1; CDR3 DNA: TGCGCCAGCAGCCAAGTCAGCGGGAACCACGAGCAGTACTTC; CDR3 protein: CASSQVSGNHEQYF
clone size: .; J gene: TRBJ2-3; D gene: TRBD2; V gene: TRBV5-5; CDR3 DNA: TGTGCCAGCAGCTTGGAACGAGGCGGGAGGCCGGGGTTAGATACGCAGTATTTT; CDR3 protein: CASSLERGGRPGLDTQYF
clone size: .; J gene: TRBJ2-7; D gene: .; V gene: TRBV27; CDR3 DNA: TGTGCCAGCAGTTCTTCAGGGTACCCCCTTGAATGGGGATACGAGCAGTACTTC; CDR3 protein: CASSSSGYPLEWGYEQYF
clone size: .; J gene: TRBJ1-1; D gene: .; V gene: TRBV6-5; CDR3 DNA: TGTGCCAGCAGTTATGGGCAGAACACTGAAGCTTTCTTT; CDR3 protein: CASSYGQNTEAFF
clone size: .; J gene: TRBJ2-3; D gene: .; V gene: TRBV21-1; CDR3 DNA: TGTGCCAGCAGCAAAGCGGAGTGGAGGACTAGCGGGAGGTGGACAGATACGCAGTATTTT; CDR3 protein: CASSKAEWRTSGRWTDTQYF
clone size: .; J gene: TRBJ2-7; D gene: TRBD2; V gene: TRBV2; CDR3 DNA: TGTGCCAGCAGGACTAGCGGTGCCTACGAGCAGTACTTC; CDR3 protein: CASRTSGAYEQYF
clone size: .; J gene: TRBJ2-1; D gene: TRBD1; V gene: TRBV11-2; CDR3 DNA: TGTGCCAGCAGCTTCTGGACAGGCCGAGGGTTGGATGAGCAGTTCTTC; CDR3 protein: CASSFWTGRGLDEQFF
clone size: .; J gene: TRBJ2-6; D gene: TRBD1; V gene: TRBV7-2; CDR3 DNA: TGTGCCAGGGACAGGGGGGGGGAGACTGGGGCCAACGTCCTGACTTTC; CDR3 protein: CARDRGGETGANVLTF
clone size: once; J gene: TRBJ1-1; D gene: .; V gene: TRBV30; CDR3 DNA: TGTGCCTGGAGTCGGGGTGGAGGCACTGAAGCTTTCTTT; CDR3 protein: CAWSRGGGTEAFF
clone size: .; J gene: TRBJ1-1; D gene: .; V gene: TRBV5-1; CDR3 DNA: TGCGCCAGCAGTGGAGAGCCTATGAACACTGAAGCTTTCTTT; CDR3 protein: CASSGEPMNTEAFF
clone size: .; J gene: TRBJ2-1; D gene: .; V gene: TRBV10-3; CDR3 DNA: TGTGCCATCAGTGAGTCGACTCGGGTATTCAATGAGCAGTTCTTC; CDR3 protein: CAISESTRVFNEQFF
clone size: .; J gene: TRBJ2-5; D gene: .; V gene: TRBV28; CDR3 DNA: TGTGCCAGCATCCCTACCCAGGGAAGCCAAGAGACCCAGTACTTC; CDR3 protein: CASIPTQGSQETQYF
clone size: .; J gene: TRBJ2-7; D gene: TRBD2; V gene: TRBV9; CDR3 DNA: TGTGCCAGCAGCGTCGATCCCGGGGGGGGCTACGAGCAGTACTTC; CDR3 protein: CASSVDPGGGYEQYF
clone size: .; J gene: TRBJ2-1; D gene: TRBD2; V gene: TRBV27; CDR3 DNA: TGTGCCAGCAGTCTCTCATGGGGAGGGGATGAGCAGTTCTTC; CDR3 protein: CASSLSWGGDEQFF
clone size: .; J gene: TRBJ2-1; D gene: TRBD2; V gene: TRBV2; CDR3 DNA: TGTGCCAGCAGTGGAAGAGCGGGAGGCTACAATGAGCAGTTCTTC; CDR3 protein: CASSGRAGGYNEQFF
clone size: .; J gene: TRBJ2-7; D gene: .; V gene: TRBV7-6; CDR3 DNA: TGTGCCAGCAGCTTAACTAGCAGCTACGAGCAGTACTTC; CDR3 protein: CASSLTSSYEQYF
clone size: .; J gene: TRBJ2-3; D gene: .; V gene: TRBV21-1; CDR3 DNA: TGTGCCAGCAGCACACATCCGCGATCAGGGTCGTTCAAGGATACGCAGTATTTT; CDR3 protein: CASSTHPRSGSFKDTQYF
clone size: .; J gene: TRBJ2-3; D gene: TRBD2; V gene: TRBV7-6; CDR3 DNA: TGTGCCAGCAGCTTAGGGACTAGCGGGGCAGATACGCAGTATTTT; CDR3 protein: CASSLGTSGADTQYF
clone size: few; J gene: TRBJ2-3; D gene: TRBD2; V gene: TRBV28; CDR3 DNA: TGTGCCAGCAGTGGGAGCGGGAACACAGATACGCAGTATTTT; CDR3 protein: CASSGSGNTDTQYF
clone size: .; J gene: TRBJ1-4; D gene: .; V gene: TRBV5-1; CDR3 DNA: TGCGCCAGCAGCTTGGCCCGGATCGGGGGGGAAAAACTGTTTTTT; CDR3 protein: CASSLARIGGEKLFF
clone size: few; J gene: TRBJ1-1; D gene: TRBD1; V gene: TRBV6-5; CDR3 DNA: TGTGCCAGCAGTTACACAGGGGTTAGCACTGAAGCTTTCTTT; CDR3 protein: CASSYTGVSTEAFF
clone size: .; J gene: TRBJ2-7; D gene: TRBD2; V gene: TRBV5-1; CDR3 DNA: TGCGCCAGCACACCTACAGCGGGAATCGACGAGCAGTACTTC; CDR3 protein: CASTPTAGIDEQYF
clone size: few; J gene: TRBJ2-3; D gene: .; V gene: TRBV21-1; CDR3 DNA: TGTGCCAGCAGCAAAGCTAGCGGGAGCACAGATACGCAGTATTTT; CDR3 protein: CASSKASGSTDTQYF
clone size: .; J gene: TRBJ1-1; D gene: TRBD1; V gene: TRBV7-3; CDR3 DNA: TGTGCCAGCAGGAGAACAGGGGTGGAGACTGAAGCTTTCTTT; CDR3 protein: CASRRTGVETEAFF
clone size: .; J gene: TRBJ2-7; D gene: TRBD2; V gene: TRBV9; CDR3 DNA: TGTGCCAGCAGCGCTGGGACTATTAATTCCCCGAGCTCCTACGAGCAGTACTTC; CDR3 protein: CASSAGTINSPSSYEQYF
clone size: .; J gene: TRBJ2-2; D gene: TRBD1; V gene: TRBV28; CDR3 DNA: TGTGCCAGCAGTATAACGGGACAGGGGAACACCGGGGAGCTGTTTTTT; CDR3 protein: CASSITGQGNTGELFF
clone size: .; J gene: TRBJ2-7; D gene: .; V gene: TRBV18; CDR3 DNA: TGTGCCAGCTCACCGCAGGGGACCTACGAGCAGTACTTC; CDR3 protein: CASSPQGTYEQYF
clone size: .; J gene: TRBJ2-7; D gene: TRBD2; V gene: TRBV6-5; CDR3 DNA: TGTGCCAGCAGTTTGCGGACTAGCGGCTACGAGCAGTACTTC; CDR3 protein: CASSLRTSGYEQYF